These 19 T cell receptor beta chains share one sample of origin, sequenced in a study of shared clonotypes between healthy human individuals. Assay: immunoSEQ multiplex PCR; the TCRdb copy retains only in-frame clones and omits some. The sample lists 650,000 to 800,000 clones; 72% were seen once. Sequencing input: memory CD4+ T cells sorted from blood. As to subset: CD45RA-negative fraction. The receptors originated from a woman aged 25 to 45 in good health.

The chain recombines TRBV5-6 with TRBJ1-1; weak D call: TRBD1 (6 bases). Trimming took 1 base from V and 8 from J, leaving 12 bases between them. Germline assignment: CDR1 SGHDT and CDR2 YYEEEE. The CDR3 covers 13 residues. This CDR3 is CASSLPTGGEAFF. The CDR3 bases are TGTGCCAGCAGCTTGCCGACGGGGGGCGAAGCTTTCTTT.

This CDR3 is CASSQVLGQGEQYF. CDR3 DNA: TGTGCCAGCAGCCAAGTCTTGGGACAGGGGGAGCAGTACTTC. This rearrangement joins TRBV4-2 to TRBJ2-7; 10 bases are a match to TRBD1. There are 14 residues in the CDR3. Trimming at V came to 1 base and at J to 7 bases, leaving 4 bases not matched to a gene. Looked up from germline, CDR1 is LGHNA and CDR2 is YNFKEQ.

The gene calls are TRBV12-5 and TRBJ1-1; D is perhaps TRBD1 (5 bases). Germline V gene lookup returns CDR1 LGHNT and CDR2 FRNRAP. This CDR3 has 18 amino acids. The V gene lost 7 bases and the J gene lost 1 base, with 25 bases spanning the gap. CDR3 DNA: TGTGCTAGTGCCAACTTGGGCAGGGCGCTCGTCGAGAACACTGAAGCTTTCTTT. It is translated as CASANLGRALVENTEAFF. Together with reference TRBV12-5 and TRBJ1-1, the CDR3 gives the full variable domain: DARVTQTPRHKVTEMGQEVTMRCQPILGHNTVFWYRQTMMQGLELLAYFRNRAPLDDSGMPKDRFSAEMPDATLATLKIQPSEPRDSAVYFCASANLGRALVENTEAFFGQGTRLTVV.

V and J are TRBV11-2 and TRBJ1-5, with a weak D call TRBD1 (5 bases). Trimming removed 5 bases at V and 9 bases at J, with 14 bases between. The germline V gene has CDR1 SGHAT and CDR2 FQNNGV. The CDR3 length is 13 residues. CDR3 nucleotide sequence: TGTGCCAGCAGCCCCCGGGACCACGGGCCCCAGCATTTT. Translated: CASSPRDHGPQHF.

This chain connects TRBV5-1 to TRBJ2-1; D is uncertain. The germline V gene has CDR1 SGHRS and CDR2 YFSETQ. V was shortened by 4 bases and J by 8 bases, with 13 bases between the two germline ends. The CDR3 has 13 residues. CDR3 in DNA: TGCGCCAGCAGCCCTCGGCCTGGGGATGAGCAGTTCTTC. Translating it yields CASSPRPGDEQFF.

This chain joins TRBV6-1 and TRBJ1-1; D call uncertain. The length of the CDR3 is 14 residues. The V end was cut by 3 bases, the J end by 6 bases, with 14 bases between. Germline lookup yields CDR1 MNHNS and CDR2 SASEGT. The CDR3 DNA reads TGTGCCAGCAGTGATATTGTTGTTATAGCTGAAGCTTTCTTT. Amino acids: CASSDIVVIAEAFF.

This sequence joins TRBV10-2 and TRBJ1-1; no firm D call. The length of the CDR3 is 13 residues. Trimming cost V 6 bases and J 4 bases, with 12 bases left between them. CDR1 and CDR2 (germline): WSHSY, SAAADI. CDR3 sequence: CASSRAETTEAFF. The CDR3 nucleotides are TGCGCCAGCAGCCGGGCAGAAACCACTGAAGCTTTCTTT.

The chain employs TRBV9 and TRBJ1-2; D is uncertain. The germline V and J ends were trimmed by 1 base and 8 bases, with 18 bases remaining between them. Germline V gene lookup returns CDR1 SGDLS and CDR2 YYNGEE. CDR3 length: 15 amino acids. This CDR3 is CASSVSLIQTLGYTF. CDR3 nucleotides: TGTGCCAGCAGCGTATCCCTGATCCAAACGCTGGGCTACACCTTC.

The CDR3 sequence: CASSLADPATNEKLFF. Here the CDR3 DNA reads TGCGCCAGCAGCTTGGCGGATCCTGCAACTAATGAAAAACTGTTTTTT. The chain has TRBV5-1 and TRBJ1-4, with D hard to call. The germline CDR1 and CDR2 sequences are SGHRS and YFSETQ. Trimming left V 0 bases short and J 0 bases short, with 9 bases between. The CDR3 has 16 residues. The full variable domain, with the rest looked up from reference TRBV5-1 and TRBJ1-4, is KAGVTQTPRYLIKTRGQQVTLSCSPISGHRSVSWYQQTPGQGLQFLFEYFSETQRNKGNFPGRFSGRQFSNSRSEMNVSTLELGDSALYLCASSLADPATNEKLFFGSGTQLSVL.

The rearrangement uses TRBV7-2 and TRBJ2-3; D may be TRBD1 (6 bases). This CDR3 spans 14 amino acids. The V gene's germline CDR1 is SGHTA and CDR2 FQGNSA. Between the trimmed V and J ends, which lost 4 bases and 5 bases, there was a span of 13 bases. The DNA of the CDR3 is TGTGCCAGCAGCTACAGGGTTGCAGGAGATACGCAGTATTTT. Residues: CASSYRVAGDTQYF.

The chain recombines TRBV4-1 with TRBJ2-7; 8 nucleotides match TRBD2. Germline-derived CDR1 and CDR2 are MGHRA and YSYEKL. The V gene end was trimmed by 0 bases and the J gene end by 2 bases; junction bases not matched to a gene: 12. The CDR3 has 18 residues. The CDR3 reads CASSQDTHRGLVAYEQYF. CDR3 nucleotide sequence: TGCGCCAGCAGCCAAGACACACACCGGGGACTAGTCGCCTACGAGCAGTACTTC.

The chain has TRBV7-9 and TRBJ2-3, with TRBD1 matching 8 bases. From germline, CDR1 is SEHNR and CDR2 FQNEAQ (reference sequence). V was pared by 4 bases and J by 3 bases, with 12 bases of the junction left unmatched. This CDR3 spans 17 amino acids. CDR3 sequence (DNA): TGTGCCAGCAGCTCGGGCGGGACAGGTATGAGGACAGATACGCAGTATTTT. This gives the protein CASSSGGTGMRTDTQYF.

A word on this clone: This clone may be a read error of a much larger clone one base away. The sample contains more than one DNA sequence encoding this CDR3. V is TRBV5-8 and J is TRBJ1-2; 7 bases are a match to TRBD1. The CDR3 is 13 amino acids. Germline assignment: CDR1 SGHTS and CDR2 YDEGEE. J gave up 4 bases and V 3 bases, and 3 bases lay outside the gene matches. CDR3: CASSSTGVYGYTF. The CDR3 coding sequence is TGTGCCAGCAGCTCCACAGGGGTCTATGGCTACACCTTC.

The chain links TRBV28 to TRBJ1-2; D remains unclear. Trimming pared 4 bases from V and 4 bases from J, leaving 16 bases between. Germline V CDR1 and CDR2: MDHEN, SYDVKM. CDR3 length equals 15 residues. As DNA, the CDR3 is TGTGCCAGCAGTTCGTTCCAGAGCGATGCCTATGGCTACACCTTC. It codes for CASSSFQSDAYGYTF.

In DNA, the CDR3 is TGTGCCAGCAGCTACCACGTAACAGCGGGAGGGCGTACTGATACGCAGTATTTT. Translation: CASSYHVTAGGRTDTQYF. This chain uses TRBV5-4 with TRBJ2-3, with TRBD2 matching 10 bases. Trimming removed 3 bases from V and 6 bases from J; junction bases left unmatched: 16. Germline V gives CDR1 SGHNT, CDR2 YYREEE (reference sequence). The CDR3 runs 18 residues.

This rearrangement joins TRBV2 to TRBJ2-7, with D perhaps TRBD1 (5 bases). The ends were cut back, 7 bases at V and 4 bases at J, with 8 bases in the middle. The CDR3 is made up of 11 amino acids. Germline loops: CDR1 SNHLY, CDR2 FYNNEI. CDR3 protein: CASTQGYEQYF. In DNA, the CDR3 is TGTGCCAGCACTCAGGGTTACGAGCAGTACTTC.

V and J are TRBV5-1 and TRBJ2-2; D might be TRBD1 (5 bases). The V gene's germline CDR1 is SGHRS and CDR2 YFSETQ. The CDR3 sequence is 14 residues long. V shed 7 bases and J shed 0 bases, with 10 bases lying between them. The CDR3 coding sequence is TGCGCCAGCTTCAGGGATTCGAACACCGGGGAGCTGTTTTTT. Translated, it gives CASFRDSNTGELFF. The variable domain in full, completed from reference TRBV5-1 and TRBJ2-2, reads KAGVTQTPRYLIKTRGQQVTLSCSPISGHRSVSWYQQTPGQGLQFLFEYFSETQRNKGNFPGRFSGRQFSNSRSEMNVSTLELGDSALYLCASFRDSNTGELFFGEGSRLTVL.

The V gene is TRBV27, the J gene TRBJ1-2, with 9 bases matching TRBD1. In germline, CDR1 is MNHEY, CDR2 SMNVEV (reference sequence). The trim removed 4 bases at V and 4 bases at J, leaving 10 bases unmatched. CDR3 length: 16 residues. The CDR3 region is CASSSTGGAVVYGYTF. In DNA, the CDR3 is TGTGCCAGCAGTTCTACAGGGGGCGCGGTGGTCTATGGCTACACCTTC.

V usage is TRBV11-1 and J usage is TRBJ1-1, with 8 bases identical to TRBD1. The CDR3 covers 15 residues. CDR1 is SGHAT, CDR2 FQDESV, per germline (reference sequence). Trimming took 5 bases from V and 2 from J; bases not matched to a gene: 7. Here the CDR3 reads CASSLRQGSNTEAFF. In nucleotides, the CDR3 is TGTGCCAGCAGCCTAAGACAGGGGAGTAACACTGAAGCTTTCTTT.